This TCR beta chain is from a study of regulatory T cells in long-lasting Graves disease. Trimming took 2 bases from V and 9 from J, leaving 16 bases between them. This CDR3 contains 14 residues. Germline values: CDR1 KGHDR, CDR2 SFDVKD. Specified time point: persistent/refractory GD, antithyroid drugs over 5 years with positive TRAb. RNA isolated from PBMCs was used to make the TCR library. Arm-PCR of CDR3 regions and iRepertoire HTBI primers were used to build TCR beta libraries. Via MiXCR, TCRdb re-called the multiplex PCR reads, giving one row per CDR3 protein. The sample has about 420,000 distinct CDR3 sequences, roughly a quarter seen once; the top ten hold about a quarter. At least ten counts were recorded for this clonotype.

The V and J genes are TRBV24-1 and TRBJ2-7, with unresolved D. The sequence derives from a female donor with Graves disease. Source: peripheral blood mononuclear cells (PBMCs), taken when the disease was refractory, from a patient treated with antithyroid drugs. The CDR3 DNA is TGTGCCACCAGTGATTCTGTCGGCTCCGAGGCGCAGTACTTC. Its translation is CATSDSVGSEAQYF.